The clone carrying this T cell receptor (beta chain) was observed a single time. Sequencing used immunoSEQ multiplex PCR; TCRdb keeps in-frame clones, though not all of them. This table holds around 76,000 clones, about 85% found once. Germline assignment: CDR1 SGHAT and CDR2 FQNNGV. The CDR3 loop spans 14 amino acids. The V gene lost 5 bases and the J gene lost 4 bases, with 9 bases spanning the gap. This sample stems from a study of OX40 agonist ivuxolimab in advanced cancers. Turning to the study itself: Patients were 65% to 85% male with ages about 23 to 79, mean around 61.

Here the sequenced sample was CD4+ or CD8+ T cells sorted from blood, taken in a trial of the OX40 agonist ivuxolimab. The clonotype comes from an adult with an advanced solid tumor such as melanoma, head and neck, liver or kidney cancer. The gene calls are TRBV11-2 and TRBJ2-6; D is ambiguous. This CDR3 is CASSPESGANVLTF. CDR3 coding DNA: TGTGCCAGCAGCCCCGAATCCGGGGCCAACGTCCTGACTTTC. Complete variable domain (other parts from reference TRBV11-2 and TRBJ2-6): EAGVAQSPRYKIIEKRQSVAFWCNPISGHATLYWYQQILGQGPKLLIQFQNNGVVDDSQLPKDRFSAERLKGVDSTLKIQPAKLEDSAVYLCASSPESGANVLTFGAGSRLTVL.